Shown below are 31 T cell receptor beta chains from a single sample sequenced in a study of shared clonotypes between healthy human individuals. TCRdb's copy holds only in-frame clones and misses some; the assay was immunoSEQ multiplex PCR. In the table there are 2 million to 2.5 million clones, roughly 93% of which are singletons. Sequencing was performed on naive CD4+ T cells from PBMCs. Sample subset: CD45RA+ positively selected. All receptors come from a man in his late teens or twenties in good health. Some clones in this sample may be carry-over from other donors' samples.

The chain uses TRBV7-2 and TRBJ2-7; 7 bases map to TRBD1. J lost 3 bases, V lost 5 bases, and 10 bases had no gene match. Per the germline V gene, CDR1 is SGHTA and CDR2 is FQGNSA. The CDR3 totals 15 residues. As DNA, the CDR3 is TGTGCCAGCAGCCGAGGGAACAGGGGTTTCTACGAGCAGTACTTC. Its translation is CASSRGNRGFYEQYF. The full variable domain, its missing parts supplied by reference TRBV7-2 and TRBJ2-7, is GAGVSQSPSNKVTEKGKDVELRCDPISGHTALYWYRQSLGQGLEFLIYFQGNSAPDKSGLPSDRFSAERTGGSVSTLTIQRTQQEDSAVYLCASSRGNRGFYEQYFGPGTRLTVT.

CDR3 sequence: CASRGAPGETQYF. The CDR3 nucleotides read TGTGCCAGCAGAGGTGCCCCGGGGGAGACCCAGTACTTC. This chain joins TRBV28 and TRBJ2-5, with D tentatively TRBD2 (5 bases). The CDR3 sequence is 13 residues long. CDR1 and CDR2 (germline): MDHEN, SYDVKM. The ends were cut back, 6 bases at V and 5 bases at J, with 13 bases in the middle. The whole variable domain, remainder taken from reference TRBV28 and TRBJ2-5, is DVKVTQSSRYLVKRTGEKVFLECVQDMDHENMFWYRQDPGLGLRLIYFSYDVKMKEKGDIPEGYSVSREKKERFSLILESASTNQTSMYLCASRGAPGETQYFGPGTRLLVL.

The CDR3 DNA reads TGTGCCAGTAGTATGACGGGGACAGGGCTCTACGAGCAGTACTTC. Residues: CASSMTGTGLYEQYF. V and J are TRBV19 and TRBJ2-7; 9 positions match TRBD1. Per the germline V gene, CDR1 is LNHDA and CDR2 is SQIVND (reference sequence). With 3 bases clipped from V and 3 bases from J, the junction kept 6 bases outside the gene matches. This CDR3 contains 15 residues.

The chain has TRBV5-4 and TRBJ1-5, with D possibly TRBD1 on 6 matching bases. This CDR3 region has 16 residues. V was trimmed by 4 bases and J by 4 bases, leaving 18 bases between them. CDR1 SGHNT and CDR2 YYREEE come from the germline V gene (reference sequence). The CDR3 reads CASSQDYRGANQPQHF. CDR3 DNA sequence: TGTGCCAGCAGCCAAGATTATCGGGGGGCGAATCAGCCCCAGCATTTT.

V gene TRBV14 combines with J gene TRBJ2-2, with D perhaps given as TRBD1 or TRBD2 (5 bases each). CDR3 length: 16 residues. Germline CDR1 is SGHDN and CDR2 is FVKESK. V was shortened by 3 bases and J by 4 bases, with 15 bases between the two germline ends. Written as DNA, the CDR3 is TGTGCCAGCAGCCACGACATTGGGGCGGGCACCGGGGAGCTGTTTTTT. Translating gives CASSHDIGAGTGELFF.

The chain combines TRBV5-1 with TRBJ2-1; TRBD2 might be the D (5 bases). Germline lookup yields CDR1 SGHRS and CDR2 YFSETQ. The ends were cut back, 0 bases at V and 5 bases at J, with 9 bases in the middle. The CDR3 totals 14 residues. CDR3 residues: CASSLADYNNEQFF. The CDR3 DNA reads TGCGCCAGCAGCTTGGCCGACTACAACAATGAGCAGTTCTTC.

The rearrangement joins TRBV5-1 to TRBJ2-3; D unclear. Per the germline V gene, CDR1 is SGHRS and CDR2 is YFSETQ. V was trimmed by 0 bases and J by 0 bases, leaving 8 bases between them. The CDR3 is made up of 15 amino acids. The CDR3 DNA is TGCGCCAGCAGCTTGGCCGCTAGAAGCACAGATACGCAGTATTTT. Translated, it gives CASSLAARSTDTQYF.

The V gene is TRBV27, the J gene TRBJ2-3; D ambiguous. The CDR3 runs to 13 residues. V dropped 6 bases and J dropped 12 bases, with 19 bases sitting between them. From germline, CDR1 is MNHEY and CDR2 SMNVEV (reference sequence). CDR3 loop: CASSIEGLREQYF. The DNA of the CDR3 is TGTGCCAGCAGCATCGAAGGTCTTAGGGAACAGTATTTT.

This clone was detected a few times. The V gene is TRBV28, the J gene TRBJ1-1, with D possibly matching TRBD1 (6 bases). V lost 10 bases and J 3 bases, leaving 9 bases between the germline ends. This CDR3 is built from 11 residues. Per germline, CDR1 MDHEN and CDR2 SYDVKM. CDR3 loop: CATTGYTEAFF. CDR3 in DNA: TGTGCCACCACAGGGTACACTGAAGCTTTCTTT.

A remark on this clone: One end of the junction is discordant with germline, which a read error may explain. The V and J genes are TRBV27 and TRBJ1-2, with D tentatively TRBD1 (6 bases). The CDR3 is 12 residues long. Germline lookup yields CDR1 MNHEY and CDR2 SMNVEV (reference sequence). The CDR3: CASSLLSGVPFF. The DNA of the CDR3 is TGTGCCAGCAGTTTATTATCAGGGGTCCCCTTCTTC.

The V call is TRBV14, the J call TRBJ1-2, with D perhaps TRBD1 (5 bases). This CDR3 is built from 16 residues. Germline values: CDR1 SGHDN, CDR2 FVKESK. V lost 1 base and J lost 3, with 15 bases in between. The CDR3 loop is CASSQVLRGWDYGYTF. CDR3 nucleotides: TGTGCCAGCAGCCAAGTCTTGAGGGGATGGGACTATGGCTACACCTTC.

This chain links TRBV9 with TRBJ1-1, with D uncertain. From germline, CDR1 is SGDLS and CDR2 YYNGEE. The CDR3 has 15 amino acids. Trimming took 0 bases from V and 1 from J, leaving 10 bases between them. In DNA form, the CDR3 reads TGTGCCAGCAGCGTAGATAGGAGCTCGAACACTGAAGCTTTCTTT. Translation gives CASSVDRSSNTEAFF. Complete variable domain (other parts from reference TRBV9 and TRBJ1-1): DSGVTQTPKHLITATGQRVTLRCSPRSGDLSVYWYQQSLDQGLQFLIQYYNGEERAKGNILERFSAQQFPDLHSELNLSSLELGDSALYFCASSVDRSSNTEAFFGQGTRLTVV.

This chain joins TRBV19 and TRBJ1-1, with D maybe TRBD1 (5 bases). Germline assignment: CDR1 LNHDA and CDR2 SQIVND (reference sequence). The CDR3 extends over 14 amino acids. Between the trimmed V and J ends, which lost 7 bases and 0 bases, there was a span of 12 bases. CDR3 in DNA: TGTGCCAGTACTGCGACAGTCATGAACACTGAAGCTTTCTTT. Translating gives CASTATVMNTEAFF.

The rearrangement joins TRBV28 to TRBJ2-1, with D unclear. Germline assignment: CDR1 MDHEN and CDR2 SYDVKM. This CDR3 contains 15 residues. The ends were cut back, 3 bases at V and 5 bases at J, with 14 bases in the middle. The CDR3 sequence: CASSFERWPNNEQFF. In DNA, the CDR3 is TGTGCCAGCAGTTTCGAACGATGGCCGAACAATGAGCAGTTCTTC.

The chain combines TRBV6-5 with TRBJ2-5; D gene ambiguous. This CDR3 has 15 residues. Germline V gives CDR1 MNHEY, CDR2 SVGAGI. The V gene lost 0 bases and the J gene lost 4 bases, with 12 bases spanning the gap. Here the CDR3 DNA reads TGTGCCAGCAGTTACTCCCTTAAGGTTGCAGAGACCCAGTACTTC. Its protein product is CASSYSLKVAETQYF.

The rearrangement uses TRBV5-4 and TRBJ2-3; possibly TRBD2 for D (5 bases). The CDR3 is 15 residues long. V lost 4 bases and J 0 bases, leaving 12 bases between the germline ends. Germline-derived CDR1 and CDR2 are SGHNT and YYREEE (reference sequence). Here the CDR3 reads CASSIAGMSTDTQYF. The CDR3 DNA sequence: TGTGCCAGCAGCATAGCCGGGATGAGCACAGATACGCAGTATTTT.

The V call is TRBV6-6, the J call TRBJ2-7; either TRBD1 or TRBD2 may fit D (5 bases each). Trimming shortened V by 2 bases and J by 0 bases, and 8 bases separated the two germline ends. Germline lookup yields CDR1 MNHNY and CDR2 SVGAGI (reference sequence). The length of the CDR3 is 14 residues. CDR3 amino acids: CASSYRDGSYEQYF. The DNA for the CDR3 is TGTGCCAGCAGTTACAGGGACGGCTCCTACGAGCAGTACTTC.

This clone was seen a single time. Here the CDR3 reads CASSLVGYGRYGYTF. The CDR3 nucleotides are TGTGCCAGCAGCTTAGTAGGGTACGGACGTTATGGCTACACCTTC. This rearrangement joins TRBV7-9 to TRBJ1-2; D gene unclear. This CDR3 region has 15 residues. Germline CDR1 SEHNR, CDR2 FQNEAQ (reference sequence). V lost 1 base to trimming and J lost 5 bases, with 14 bases between them. Based on the CDR3 plus reference TRBV7-9 and TRBJ1-2, the full variable domain is DTGVSQNPRHKITKRGQNVTFRCDPISEHNRLYWYRQTLGQGPEFLTYFQNEAQLEKSRLLSDRFSAERPKGSFSTLEIQRTEQGDSAMYLCASSLVGYGRYGYTFGSGTRLTVV.

This chain's CDR3 is CAWAAALNTEAFF. In DNA form, the CDR3 reads TGTGCCTGGGCCGCGGCCCTGAACACTGAAGCTTTCTTT. This chain connects TRBV30 to TRBJ1-1; D gene ambiguous. Looked up from germline, CDR1 is GTSNPN and CDR2 is SVGIG (reference sequence). Trimming shortened V by 5 bases and J by 0 bases, and 10 bases separated the two germline ends. This CDR3 has 13 amino acids.

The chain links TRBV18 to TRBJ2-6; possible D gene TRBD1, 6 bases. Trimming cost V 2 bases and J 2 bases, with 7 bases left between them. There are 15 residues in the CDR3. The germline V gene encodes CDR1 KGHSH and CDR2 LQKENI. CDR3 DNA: TGTGCCAGCTCACCAGGGACACCTGGGGCCAACGTCCTGACTTTC. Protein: CASSPGTPGANVLTF.

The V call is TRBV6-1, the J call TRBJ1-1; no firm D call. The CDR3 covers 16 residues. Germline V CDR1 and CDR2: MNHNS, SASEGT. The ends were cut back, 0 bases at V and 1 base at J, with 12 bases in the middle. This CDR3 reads CASSEARDTRNTEAFF. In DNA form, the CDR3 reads TGTGCCAGCAGTGAAGCCCGAGACACGAGGAACACTGAAGCTTTCTTT.

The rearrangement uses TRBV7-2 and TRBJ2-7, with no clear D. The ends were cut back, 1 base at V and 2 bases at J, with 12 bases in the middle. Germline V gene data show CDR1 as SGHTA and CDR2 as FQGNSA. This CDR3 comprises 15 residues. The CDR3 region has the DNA TGTGCCAGCAGCTTAGGGCCTAGTCTTCCCTACGAGCAGTACTTC. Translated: CASSLGPSLPYEQYF.

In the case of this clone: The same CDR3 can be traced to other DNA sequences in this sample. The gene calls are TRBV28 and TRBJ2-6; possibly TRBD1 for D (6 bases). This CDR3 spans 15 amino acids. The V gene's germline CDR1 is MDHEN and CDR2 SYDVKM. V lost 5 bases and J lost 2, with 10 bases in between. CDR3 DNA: TGTGCCAGCAGTCTAGGGGGTACTGGGGCCAACGTCCTGACTTTC. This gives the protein CASSLGGTGANVLTF.

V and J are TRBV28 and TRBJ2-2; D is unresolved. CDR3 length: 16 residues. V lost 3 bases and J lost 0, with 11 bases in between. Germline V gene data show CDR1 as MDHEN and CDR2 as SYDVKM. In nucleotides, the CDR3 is TGTGCCAGCAGTTTTCTTCGGCCGTCGAACACCGGGGAGCTGTTTTTT. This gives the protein CASSFLRPSNTGELFF.

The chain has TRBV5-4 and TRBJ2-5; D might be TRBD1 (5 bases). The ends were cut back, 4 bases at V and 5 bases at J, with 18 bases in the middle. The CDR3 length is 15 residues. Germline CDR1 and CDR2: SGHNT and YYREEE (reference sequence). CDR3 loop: CASSVDRGGRETQYF. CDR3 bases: TGTGCCAGCAGCGTAGACAGAGGTGGGCGGGAGACCCAGTACTTC.

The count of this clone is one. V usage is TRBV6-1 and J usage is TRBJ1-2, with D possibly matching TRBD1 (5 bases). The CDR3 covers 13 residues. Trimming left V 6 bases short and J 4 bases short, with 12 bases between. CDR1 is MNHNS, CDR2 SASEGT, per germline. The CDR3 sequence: CASRRTGIYGYTF. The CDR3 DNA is TGTGCCAGCAGACGAACAGGTATCTATGGCTACACCTTC.

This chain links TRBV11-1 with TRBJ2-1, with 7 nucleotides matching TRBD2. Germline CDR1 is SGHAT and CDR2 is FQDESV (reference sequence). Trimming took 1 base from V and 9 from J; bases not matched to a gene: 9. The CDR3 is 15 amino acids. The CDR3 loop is CASSLVGGSKGEQFF. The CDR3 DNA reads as TGTGCCAGCAGCTTAGTAGGCGGGAGTAAGGGTGAGCAGTTCTTC.

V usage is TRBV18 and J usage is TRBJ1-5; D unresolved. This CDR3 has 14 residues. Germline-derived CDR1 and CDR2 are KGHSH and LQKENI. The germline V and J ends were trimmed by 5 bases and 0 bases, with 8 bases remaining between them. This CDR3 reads CASSGWDSNQPQHF. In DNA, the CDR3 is TGTGCCAGCTCAGGATGGGATAGCAATCAGCCCCAGCATTTT.

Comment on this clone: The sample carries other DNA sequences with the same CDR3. CDR3 sequence: CASSRVSGNTIYF. CDR3 bases: TGTGCCAGTAGTAGGGTTTCTGGAAACACCATATATTTT. The J gene is TRBJ1-3, the V gene TRBV19; no definite D call. This CDR3 comprises 13 residues. Germline CDR1 reads LNHDA; CDR2 reads SQIVND (reference sequence). Trimming took 4 bases from V and 1 from J, leaving 5 bases between them.

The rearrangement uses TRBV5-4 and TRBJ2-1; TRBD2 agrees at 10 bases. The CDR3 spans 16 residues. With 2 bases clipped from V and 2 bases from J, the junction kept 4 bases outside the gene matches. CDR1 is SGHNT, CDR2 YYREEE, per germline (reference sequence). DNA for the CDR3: TGTGCCAGCAGCTTCTCGAGCGGGAGGGCCTACAATGAGCAGTTCTTC. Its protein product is CASSFSSGRAYNEQFF. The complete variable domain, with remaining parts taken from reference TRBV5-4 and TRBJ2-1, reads ETGVTQSPTHLIKTRGQQVTLRCSSQSGHNTVSWYQQALGQGPQFIFQYYREEENGRGNFPPRFSGLQFPNYSSELNVNALELDDSALYLCASSFSSGRAYNEQFFGPGTRLTVL.

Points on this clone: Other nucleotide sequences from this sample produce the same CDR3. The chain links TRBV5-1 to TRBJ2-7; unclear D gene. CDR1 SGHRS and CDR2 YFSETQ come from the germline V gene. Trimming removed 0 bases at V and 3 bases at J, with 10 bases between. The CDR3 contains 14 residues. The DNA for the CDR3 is TGCGCCAGCAGCTTGGCCGGTGGGAACTACGAGCAGTACTTC. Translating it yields CASSLAGGNYEQYF.